The present entry profiles one TCR beta chain with its context. Original handling: Reference gene primer amplification yielded estimated nucleated cell counts. TCRdb keeps only in-frame clones here, not all; method: immunoSEQ multiplex PCR. V and J calls and clone size are those listed in that table; D and trimming were worked out from the DNA. The sample lists some 67,000 clones, roughly 73% occurring once. This sample was taken from a study of blood T cell repertoires in COVID-19. Study-wide background: Both acute and convalescent COVID-19 samples were obtained from the United States, Italy and Spain.

V dropped 0 bases and J dropped 1 base, with 10 bases sitting between them. Germline V gene data show CDR1 as LNHDA and CDR2 as SQIVND (reference sequence). This CDR3 comprises 15 residues. This receptor was obtained from a woman aged 55-69 years with acute or convalescent COVID-19. V usage is TRBV19 and J usage is TRBJ2-7; the D gene is possibly TRBD2 (6 bases). The material sequenced was peripheral blood. The DNA for the CDR3 is TGTGCCAGTAGTATAGAGGAGGGAGCGTCCTACGAGCAGTACTTC. It yields the protein CASSIEEGASYEQYF.